This T cell receptor beta chain was profiled in a study of blood T cell repertoires in COVID-19. Across the study: Samples of COVID-19 (acute and convalescent) were obtained from the United States, Italy and Spain. From T cells, B-cell-depleted T cells, or PBMCs came the material, which was cDNA or gDNA.

The CDR3 runs 15 residues. Trimming stripped 6 bases from V and 2 bases from J, with 14 bases between. Germline values: CDR1 MDHEN, CDR2 SYDVKM. Per the original data handling: Amplified reference gene primers provided the basis for estimating nucleated cell counts. Profiled with immunoSEQ multiplex PCR; TCRdb holds only in-frame clones, not every one. From that table come the V and J calls and clone size; the DNA was used to work out D and trimming. The sample has over 120,000 clones; approximately 90% are singletons. This clone has a single count. This chain uses TRBV28 with TRBJ1-5; TRBD1 might be the D (6 bases). The origin of this receptor is a woman in her forties or fifties with active or convalescent COVID-19. Specimen: peripheral blood. In DNA, the CDR3 is TGTGCCAGCAGCTTCAGGGGCTATGGCAATCAGCCCCAGCATTTT. Its protein is CASSFRGYGNQPQHF.